This T cell receptor (beta chain) was found in a study of blood T cell repertoires in COVID-19. Deletions cut 2 bases from V and 5 bases from J, with 9 bases between. Germline V CDR1 and CDR2: MNHEY, SVGAGI. This CDR3 has 13 amino acids. Using immunoSEQ multiplex PCR, the repertoire was profiled, and TCRdb retains in-frame clones only, with some absent. The table includes more than 300,000 clones, around nine tenths detected once. The sequenced material came from PBMCs or T cells enriched from blood (not recorded which). This sequence joins TRBV6-5 and TRBJ1-1; no reliable D call. The sequence derives from a woman in her 30s who had recovered from COVID-19. CDR3 region: CASSYLRDTEAFF. CDR3 in DNA: TGTGCCAGCAGTTACCTGCGAGATACTGAAGCTTTCTTT.